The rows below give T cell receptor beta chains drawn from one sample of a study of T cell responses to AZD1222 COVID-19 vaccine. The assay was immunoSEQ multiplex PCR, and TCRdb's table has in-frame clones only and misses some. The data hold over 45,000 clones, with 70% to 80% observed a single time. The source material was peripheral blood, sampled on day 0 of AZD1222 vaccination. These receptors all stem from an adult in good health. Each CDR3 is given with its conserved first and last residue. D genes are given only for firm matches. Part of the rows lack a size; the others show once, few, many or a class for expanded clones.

CDR3 DNA: TGTGCCAGCACCCCGGGACACACGAACTATGGCTACACCTTC
CDR3 protein: CASTPGHTNYGYTF
J gene: TRBJ1-2
clone size: .
D gene: .
V gene: TRBV9

CDR3 DNA: TGTGCCAGCAGCTTGGCCGATAGTACGCAGTATTTT
CDR3 protein: CASSLADSTQYF
J gene: TRBJ2-3
clone size: .
D gene: .
V gene: TRBV5-6

CDR3 DNA: TGTGCCAGCAGTGTTCTGACAGGCCCGAATCAGCCCCAGCATTTT
CDR3 protein: CASSVLTGPNQPQHF
J gene: TRBJ1-5
clone size: few
D gene: .
V gene: TRBV2

CDR3 DNA: TGTGCCAGCAGTGAAGCCCCGGGAGTCCCTGGAAACACCATATATTTT
CDR3 protein: CASSEAPGVPGNTIYF
J gene: TRBJ1-3
clone size: .
D gene: .
V gene: TRBV2

CDR3 DNA: TGTGCCAGCAGCTTCCGGGGGGGTGAGGCTTGGGAGCAGTACTTC
CDR3 protein: CASSFRGGEAWEQYF
J gene: TRBJ2-7
clone size: .
D gene: TRBD2
V gene: TRBV7-9

CDR3 DNA: TGTGCCAGCAGCTGGGGGTTGAACACTGAAGCTTTCTTT
CDR3 protein: CASSWGLNTEAFF
J gene: TRBJ1-1
clone size: .
D gene: .
V gene: TRBV5-6

CDR3 DNA: TGTGCCAGCAGCTCCGAGACAGGGTTTAGCACTGAAGCTTTCTTT
CDR3 protein: CASSSETGFSTEAFF
J gene: TRBJ1-1
clone size: .
D gene: TRBD1
V gene: TRBV7-2

CDR3 DNA: TGTGCCAGCAGTTCTTTCGGGACAGGGGTCTACGAGCAGTACTTC
CDR3 protein: CASSSFGTGVYEQYF
J gene: TRBJ2-7
clone size: .
D gene: TRBD1
V gene: TRBV27

CDR3 DNA: TGTGCCAGCAGTTCGCCGGGACAGGCCCCCGGGGAGCTGTTTTTT
CDR3 protein: CASSSPGQAPGELFF
J gene: TRBJ2-2
clone size: .
D gene: TRBD1
V gene: TRBV27

CDR3 DNA: TGTGCCAGCAGCTTGGTCCTGCGGCTAGAGACCCAGTACTTC
CDR3 protein: CASSLVLRLETQYF
J gene: TRBJ2-5
clone size: few
D gene: .
V gene: TRBV5-6

CDR3 DNA: TGTGCCAGCAGCTTAGATGCAGCGGGCGGGTACGAGCAGTACTTC
CDR3 protein: CASSLDAAGGYEQYF
J gene: TRBJ2-7
clone size: once
D gene: .
V gene: TRBV7-6

CDR3 DNA: TGTGCCATCAGTGAAGGTAGCAGGGTGAGGATGAATGAGCAGTTCTTC
CDR3 protein: CAISEGSRVRMNEQFF
J gene: TRBJ2-1
clone size: .
D gene: .
V gene: TRBV10-3

CDR3 DNA: TGTGCCAGCAGTTTATCGATAACGTGGCGGCTGAGCTCCTACAATGAGCAGTTCTTC
CDR3 protein: CASSLSITWRLSSYNEQFF
J gene: TRBJ2-1
clone size: .
D gene: .
V gene: TRBV27

CDR3 DNA: TGCGCCAGCAGTGCGTCGGGACTAGGTTTCACCGGGGAGCTGTTTTTT
CDR3 protein: CASSASGLGFTGELFF
J gene: TRBJ2-2
clone size: .
D gene: TRBD2
V gene: TRBV10-1

CDR3 DNA: TGTGCCATCAGATACACGCGGGACAGGGACTCACCCCTCCACTTT
CDR3 protein: CAIRYTRDRDSPLHF
J gene: TRBJ1-6
clone size: .
D gene: TRBD1
V gene: TRBV10-3

CDR3 DNA: TGTGCCAGCAGTTACTCGGATGTGGGGGGAGGTAGAACTGAAGCTTTCTTT
CDR3 protein: CASSYSDVGGGRTEAFF
J gene: TRBJ1-1
clone size: few
D gene: .
V gene: TRBV6-2/TRBV6-3

CDR3 DNA: TGTGCCAGCAGTGAAGCGGCTGCTATCCCCCCCCTCCACTTT
CDR3 protein: CASSEAAAIPPLHF
J gene: TRBJ1-6
clone size: few
D gene: .
V gene: TRBV6-1

CDR3 DNA: TGTGCCAGCACTGTTGAGAGAGGGAGGGAAAAACTGTTTTTT
CDR3 protein: CASTVERGREKLFF
J gene: TRBJ1-4
clone size: .
D gene: .
V gene: TRBV28

CDR3 DNA: TGCGCCAGCAGCTTCACGGACAGGGACTATGGCTACACCTTC
CDR3 protein: CASSFTDRDYGYTF
J gene: TRBJ1-2
clone size: few
D gene: TRBD1
V gene: TRBV5-1

CDR3 DNA: TGTGCCAGCAGGACAGGGTTTGAAGCTTTCTTT
CDR3 protein: CASRTGFEAFF
J gene: TRBJ1-1
clone size: .
D gene: TRBD1
V gene: TRBV6-1

CDR3 DNA: TGCGCCAGCGAGATGGCAGGGGGGAAAGCTTTCTTT
CDR3 protein: CASEMAGGKAFF
J gene: TRBJ1-1
clone size: .
D gene: TRBD1
V gene: TRBV5-1

CDR3 DNA: TGTGCCAGCAGCCAGCAGGGGGAGAACTATGGCTACACCTTC
CDR3 protein: CASSQQGENYGYTF
J gene: TRBJ1-2
clone size: .
D gene: TRBD1
V gene: TRBV7-9

CDR3 DNA: TGTGCCAGCAGTGAAGCCTCGGGCGGTGAAAAACTGTTTTTT
CDR3 protein: CASSEASGGEKLFF
J gene: TRBJ1-4
clone size: .
D gene: .
V gene: TRBV2

CDR3 DNA: TGCGCCAGCAGCGTGACAGGGGGCGGCTACAATGAGCAGTTCTTC
CDR3 protein: CASSVTGGGYNEQFF
J gene: TRBJ2-1
clone size: .
D gene: TRBD1
V gene: TRBV5-1

CDR3 DNA: TGTGCCTGGAATGGGGCAGCAGTATCGATTGGCTACACCTTC
CDR3 protein: CAWNGAAVSIGYTF
J gene: TRBJ1-2
clone size: .
D gene: .
V gene: TRBV30

CDR3 DNA: TGTGCCAGCTCACCCCCTCAGAACATGAACACTGAAGCTTTCTTT
CDR3 protein: CASSPPQNMNTEAFF
J gene: TRBJ1-1
clone size: .
D gene: .
V gene: TRBV18

CDR3 DNA: TGTGCCAGCAGTCCCATGACCGATAACACTGAAGCTTTCTTT
CDR3 protein: CASSPMTDNTEAFF
J gene: TRBJ1-1
clone size: few
D gene: .
V gene: TRBV6-5

CDR3 DNA: TGTGCCAGCAGCGTAGAGGGGCGTCAAGAGACCCAGTACTTC
CDR3 protein: CASSVEGRQETQYF
J gene: TRBJ2-5
clone size: .
D gene: .
V gene: TRBV9

CDR3 DNA: TGTGCCAGCAGTTCCTCACCTTTGACAGTTGAAGCTTTCTTT
CDR3 protein: CASSSSPLTVEAFF
J gene: TRBJ1-1
clone size: once
D gene: .
V gene: TRBV28

CDR3 DNA: TGTGCCAGCAGTTTGACAGGGGCGCCGACTAACTATGGCTACACCTTC
CDR3 protein: CASSLTGAPTNYGYTF
J gene: TRBJ1-2
clone size: .
D gene: TRBD1
V gene: TRBV28

CDR3 DNA: TGTGCCTGGACCCCAAACGGACAGAATCAGCCCCAGCATTTT
CDR3 protein: CAWTPNGQNQPQHF
J gene: TRBJ1-5
clone size: .
D gene: .
V gene: TRBV30

CDR3 DNA: TGTGCCAGCAGTTTTTTTGGGGTCTTTGCGAATGAGCAGTTCTTC
CDR3 protein: CASSFFGVFANEQFF
J gene: TRBJ2-1
clone size: .
D gene: .
V gene: TRBV27

CDR3 DNA: TGTGCCAGCAGTGGGCAGGGGGATTCACCCCTCCACTTT
CDR3 protein: CASSGQGDSPLHF
J gene: TRBJ1-6
clone size: .
D gene: TRBD1
V gene: TRBV2

CDR3 DNA: TGTGCCAGCAGCGTGCCGCAGTTTTTAGGCTACACCTTC
CDR3 protein: CASSVPQFLGYTF
J gene: TRBJ1-2
clone size: .
D gene: .
V gene: TRBV28

CDR3 DNA: TGTGCCAGCAGCTTGTTGGGTGGCCCCCCTGAGCAGTTCTTC
CDR3 protein: CASSLLGGPPEQFF
J gene: TRBJ2-1
clone size: .
D gene: .
V gene: TRBV5-4

CDR3 DNA: TGTGCCACCAGTGACTCGGGACTAGCGGGAGATGAGCAGTTCTTC
CDR3 protein: CATSDSGLAGDEQFF
J gene: TRBJ2-1
clone size: once
D gene: TRBD2
V gene: TRBV24-1

CDR3 DNA: TGTGCCAGCAGTTATATGGGACGGGACGACAATGAGCAGTTCTTC
CDR3 protein: CASSYMGRDDNEQFF
J gene: TRBJ2-1
clone size: once
D gene: .
V gene: TRBV6-2/TRBV6-3

CDR3 DNA: TGCGCCAGCCGGGACCAGGGGTGGGAGACCCAGTACTTC
CDR3 protein: CASRDQGWETQYF
J gene: TRBJ2-5
clone size: .
D gene: .
V gene: TRBV5-1

CDR3 DNA: TGTGCCAGCAGCTTGGGCGCAAGCCAAGAGACCCAGTACTTC
CDR3 protein: CASSLGASQETQYF
J gene: TRBJ2-5
clone size: .
D gene: .
V gene: TRBV5-8

CDR3 DNA: TGTGCCAGCAGCTTGGGGGGCGGGGGCCCGAGCTCCTACAATGAGCAGTTCTTC
CDR3 protein: CASSLGGGGPSSYNEQFF
J gene: TRBJ2-1
clone size: .
D gene: .
V gene: TRBV5-5

CDR3 DNA: TGTGCCAGCAGTCGAGGGAATGAGCAGTTCTTC
CDR3 protein: CASSRGNEQFF
J gene: TRBJ2-1
clone size: .
D gene: .
V gene: TRBV12-3/TRBV12-4

CDR3 DNA: TGTGCCAGCTCACCACGCGAGGGGGATGGAACTGAAGCTTTCTTT
CDR3 protein: CASSPREGDGTEAFF
J gene: TRBJ1-1
clone size: once
D gene: .
V gene: TRBV18

CDR3 DNA: TGTGCCAGCAGCTTACGACAGGGGGACGCTAATGAAAAACTGTTTTTT
CDR3 protein: CASSLRQGDANEKLFF
J gene: TRBJ1-4
clone size: .
D gene: TRBD1
V gene: TRBV11-3

CDR3 DNA: TGTGCCAGCAGCCCTAGTCAAGAACGGGGCTACACCTTC
CDR3 protein: CASSPSQERGYTF
J gene: TRBJ1-2
clone size: few
D gene: .
V gene: TRBV6-6

CDR3 DNA: TGTGCCATCAGTGGGGAGCGGGAGGGATACAATGAGCAGTTCTTC
CDR3 protein: CAISGEREGYNEQFF
J gene: TRBJ2-1
clone size: .
D gene: TRBD2
V gene: TRBV10-3

CDR3 DNA: TGTGCCAGCAGCCTAAACAGGGTTACAAACACCGGGGAGCTGTTTTTT
CDR3 protein: CASSLNRVTNTGELFF
J gene: TRBJ2-2
clone size: .
D gene: .
V gene: TRBV7-2

CDR3 DNA: TGTGCCAGCAGCTTAGCGCACCAGAACCAGCCCCAGCATTTT
CDR3 protein: CASSLAHQNQPQHF
J gene: TRBJ1-5
clone size: few
D gene: .
V gene: TRBV7-2

CDR3 DNA: TGTGCCAGCAGCTTATTGAGGGGTGGCTACACCTTC
CDR3 protein: CASSLLRGGYTF
J gene: TRBJ1-2
clone size: .
D gene: .
V gene: TRBV11-2

CDR3 DNA: TGTGCCAGCAGCTCGACTAGCGGGGGCTACAATGAGCAGTTCTTC
CDR3 protein: CASSSTSGGYNEQFF
J gene: TRBJ2-1
clone size: .
D gene: TRBD2
V gene: TRBV5-4